This T cell receptor beta chain was recovered during a study of metastatic and nonmetastatic thyroid tumors. Study details: Across blood and tumor or nodule tissue, repertoires from malignant and benign thyroid patients were compared with one another. Points from the study as a whole: TCR beta diversity was reportedly significantly higher in malignant thyroid tumors than benign nodules, in blood and tumor.

Each patient went into thyroid surgery without having received any treatment. Sample share makes this clone medium-sized. What it recognizes is unknown. With MiXCR, TCRdb reprocessed the PCR reads. The sample records under 20,000 clones, 20% to 30% being singletons. The length of the CDR3 is 14 residues. Germline loops: CDR1 MDHEN, CDR2 SYDVKM. Trimming removed 0 bases from V and 1 base from J; junction bases left unmatched: 0. The sequenced sample consisted of blood. This chain joins TRBV28 and TRBJ2-7; 7 bases map to TRBD1. The clonotype originates from a male donor with papillary thyroid cancer or a benign thyroid nodule (not recorded which). Some clones in this sample may be carry-over from other donors' samples. The CDR3 sequence is CASSLWGQSYEQYF. CDR3 sequence (DNA): TGTGCCAGCAGTTTATGGGGACAGTCCTACGAGCAGTACTTC. The full variable domain, with the rest looked up from reference TRBV28 and TRBJ2-7, is DVKVTQSSRYLVKRTGEKVFLECVQDMDHENMFWYRQDPGLGLRLIYFSYDVKMKEKGDIPEGYSVSREKKERFSLILESASTNQTSMYLCASSLWGQSYEQYFGPGTRLTVT.